The 2 T cell receptor beta chains below were found in one sample sequenced in a study of identical twins. One entry per CDR3 protein results from TCRdb running MiXCR on the 5' RACE reads. The table has a few hundred thousand distinct CDR3 sequences, 20% to 30% seen once. The same data also contributed to another study, on T cells expressing NK-cell markers.

The specimen sequenced was CD4+ T cells sorted from blood. These receptors were taken from a woman aged 18 to 35 in good health.

This clonotype was found once. This chain links TRBV20-1 with TRBJ2-5; tentative D call: TRBD2 (7 bases). Trimming took off 3 bases at V and 1 base at J, with 12 bases between the two ends. The CDR3 consists of 14 residues. Per the germline V gene, CDR1 is DFQATT and CDR2 is SNEGSKA (reference sequence). The CDR3 spells CSARDRGAQETQYF. The CDR3 region has the DNA TGCAGTGCTAGGGATCGGGGGGCCCAAGAGACCCAGTACTTC.

This clonotype was counted only a few times. This sequence joins TRBV6-6 and TRBJ2-1, with a weak D call TRBD1 (5 bases). The ends were cut back, 1 base at V and 7 bases at J, with 8 bases in the middle. The CDR3 runs to 13 residues. The germline V gene has CDR1 MNHNY and CDR2 SVGAGI (reference sequence). CDR3 region: CASSYLGPNEQFF. The CDR3 DNA reads as TGTGCCAGCAGTTACTTGGGGCCGAATGAGCAGTTCTTC.